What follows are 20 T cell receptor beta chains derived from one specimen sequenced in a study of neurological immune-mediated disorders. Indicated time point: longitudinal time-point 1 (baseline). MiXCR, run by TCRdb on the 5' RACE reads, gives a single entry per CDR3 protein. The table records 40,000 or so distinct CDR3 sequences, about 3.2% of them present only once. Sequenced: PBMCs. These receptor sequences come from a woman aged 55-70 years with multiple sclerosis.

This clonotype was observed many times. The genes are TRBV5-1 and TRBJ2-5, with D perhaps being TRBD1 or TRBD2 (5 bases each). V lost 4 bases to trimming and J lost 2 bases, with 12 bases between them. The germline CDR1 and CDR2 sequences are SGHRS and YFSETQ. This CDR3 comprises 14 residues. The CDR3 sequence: CASSPGTVQETQYF. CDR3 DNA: TGCGCCAGCAGCCCGGGGACGGTACAAGAGACCCAGTACTTC.

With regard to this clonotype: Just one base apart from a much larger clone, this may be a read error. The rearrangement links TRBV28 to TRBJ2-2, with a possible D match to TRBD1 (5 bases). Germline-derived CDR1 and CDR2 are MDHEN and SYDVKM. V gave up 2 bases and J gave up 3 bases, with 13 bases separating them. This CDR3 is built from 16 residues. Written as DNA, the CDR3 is TGTGCCAGCAGTTTAGAAGGGGTAGTGTACACCGGGGAGCTGTTTTTT. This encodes CASSLEGVVYTGELFF. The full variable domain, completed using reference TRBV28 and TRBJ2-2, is DVKVTQSSRYLVKRTGEKVFLECVQDMDHENMFWYRQDPGLGLRLIYFSYDVKMKEKGDIPEGYSVSREKKERFSLILESASTNQTSMYLCASSLEGVVYTGELFFGEGSRLTVL.

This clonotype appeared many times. The CDR3 here is CASSLVSGNQETQYF. The DNA for the CDR3 is TGTGCCAGCAGCTTGGTTTCCGGGAATCAAGAGACCCAGTACTTC. The chain employs TRBV5-5 and TRBJ2-5, with a weak D call TRBD2 (5 bases). This CDR3 is 15 amino acids long. The germline V and J ends were trimmed by 0 bases and 2 bases, with 11 bases remaining between them. Germline loops: CDR1 SGHKS, CDR2 YYEKEE (reference sequence).

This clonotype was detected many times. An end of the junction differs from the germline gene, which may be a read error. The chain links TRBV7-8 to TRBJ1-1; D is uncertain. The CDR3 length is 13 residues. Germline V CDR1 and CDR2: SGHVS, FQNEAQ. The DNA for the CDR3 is TGTGCCAGCAGCCTAGCAGAAACCCGTGAAGCTTTCTTT. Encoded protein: CASSLAETREAFF.

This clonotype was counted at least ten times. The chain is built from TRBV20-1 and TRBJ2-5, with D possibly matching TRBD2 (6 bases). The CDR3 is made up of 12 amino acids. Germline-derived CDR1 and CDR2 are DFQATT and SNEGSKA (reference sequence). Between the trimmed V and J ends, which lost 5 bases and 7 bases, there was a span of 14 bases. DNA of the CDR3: TGCAGTGCTGGCGGGACTGCCTCGACCCAGTACTTC. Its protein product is CSAGGTASTQYF.

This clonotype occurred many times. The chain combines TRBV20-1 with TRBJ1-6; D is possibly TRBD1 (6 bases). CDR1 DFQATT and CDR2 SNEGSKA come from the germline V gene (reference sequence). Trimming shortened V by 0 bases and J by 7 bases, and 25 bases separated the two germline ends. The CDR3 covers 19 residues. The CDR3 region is CSARDRGSLRTTFNSPLHF. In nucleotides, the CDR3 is TGCAGTGCTAGAGATAGGGGGTCCCTCCGAACGACCTTCAATTCACCCCTCCACTTT.

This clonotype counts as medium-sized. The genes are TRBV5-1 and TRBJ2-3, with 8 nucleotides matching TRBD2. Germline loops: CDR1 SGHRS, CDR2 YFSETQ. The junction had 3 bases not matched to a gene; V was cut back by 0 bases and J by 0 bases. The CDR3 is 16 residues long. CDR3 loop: CASSLVPGGSTDTQYF. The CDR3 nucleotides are TGCGCCAGCAGCTTGGTGCCGGGGGGGAGCACAGATACGCAGTATTTT. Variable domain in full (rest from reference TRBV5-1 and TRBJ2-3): KAGVTQTPRYLIKTRGQQVTLSCSPISGHRSVSWYQQTPGQGLQFLFEYFSETQRNKGNFPGRFSGRQFSNSRSEMNVSTLELGDSALYLCASSLVPGGSTDTQYFGPGTRLTVL.

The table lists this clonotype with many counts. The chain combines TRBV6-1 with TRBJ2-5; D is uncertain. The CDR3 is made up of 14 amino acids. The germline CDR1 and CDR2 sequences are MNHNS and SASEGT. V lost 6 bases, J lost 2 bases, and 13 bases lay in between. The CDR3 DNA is TGTGCCAGCAGACAAGAGTTAGTACAAGAGACCCAGTACTTC. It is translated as CASRQELVQETQYF.

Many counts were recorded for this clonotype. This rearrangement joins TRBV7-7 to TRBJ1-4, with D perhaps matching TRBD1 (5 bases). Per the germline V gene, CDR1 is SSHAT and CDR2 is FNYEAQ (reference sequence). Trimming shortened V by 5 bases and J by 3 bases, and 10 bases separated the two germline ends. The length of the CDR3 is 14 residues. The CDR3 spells CASSQGAANEKLFF. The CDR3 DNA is TGTGCCAGCAGCCAGGGTGCGGCTAATGAAAAACTGTTTTTT.

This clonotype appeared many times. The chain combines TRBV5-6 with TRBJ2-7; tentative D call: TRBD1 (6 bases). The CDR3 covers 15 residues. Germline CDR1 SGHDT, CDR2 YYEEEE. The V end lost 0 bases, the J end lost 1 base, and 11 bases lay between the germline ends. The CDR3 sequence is CASSLGPGQSYEQYF. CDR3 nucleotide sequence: TGTGCCAGCAGCTTGGGCCCGGGACAATCCTACGAGCAGTACTTC.

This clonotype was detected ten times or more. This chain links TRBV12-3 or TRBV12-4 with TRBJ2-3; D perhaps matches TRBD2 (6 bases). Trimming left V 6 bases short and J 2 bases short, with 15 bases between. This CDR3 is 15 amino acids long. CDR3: CASSRGDPSTDTQYF. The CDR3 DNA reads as TGTGCCAGCAGCCGCGGGGACCCCTCCACAGATACGCAGTATTTT.

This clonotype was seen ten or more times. The CDR3: CSAKGGQGTFFAFF. CDR3 DNA: TGCAGTGCTAAGGGGGGACAGGGCACCTTCTTCGCTTTCTTT. The chain joins TRBV20-1 to TRBJ1-1; TRBD1 matches at 9 bases. Trimming took 4 bases from V and 11 from J; bases not matched to a gene: 14. The V gene's germline CDR1 is DFQATT and CDR2 SNEGSKA (reference sequence). The CDR3 length is 14 residues.

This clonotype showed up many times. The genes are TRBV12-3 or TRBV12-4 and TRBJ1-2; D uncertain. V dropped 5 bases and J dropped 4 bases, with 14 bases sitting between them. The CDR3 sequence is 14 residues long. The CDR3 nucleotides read TGTGCCAGCAGTCAATCATGGGGAGGCTATGGCTACACCTTC. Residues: CASSQSWGGYGYTF.

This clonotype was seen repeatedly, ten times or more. CDR3 coding DNA: TGCAGTGCTAGGGGTGGGGGATCGCGCTATGGCTACACCTTC. Translation: CSARGGGSRYGYTF. The chain is built from TRBV20-1 and TRBJ1-2, with D possibly TRBD1 on 5 matching bases. The V end lost 3 bases, the J end lost 4 bases, and 15 bases lay between the germline ends. In germline, CDR1 is DFQATT, CDR2 SNEGSKA (reference sequence). This CDR3 has 14 amino acids.

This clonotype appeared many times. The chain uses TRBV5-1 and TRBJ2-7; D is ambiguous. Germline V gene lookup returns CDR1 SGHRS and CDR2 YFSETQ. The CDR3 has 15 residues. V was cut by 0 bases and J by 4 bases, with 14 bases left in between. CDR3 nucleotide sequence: TGCGCCAGCAGCTTGGGGTTGGGCCCACGGTACGAGCAGTACTTC. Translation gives CASSLGLGPRYEQYF.

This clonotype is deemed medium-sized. The CDR3 spells CASSLNTVDTQYF. CDR3 coding DNA: TGTGCCAGCAGCTTAAATACGGTAGATACGCAGTATTTT. The V and J genes are TRBV7-6 and TRBJ2-3; D ambiguous. The length of the CDR3 is 13 residues. From germline, CDR1 is SGHVS and CDR2 FNYEAQ. V was pared by 2 bases and J by 5 bases, with 8 bases between.

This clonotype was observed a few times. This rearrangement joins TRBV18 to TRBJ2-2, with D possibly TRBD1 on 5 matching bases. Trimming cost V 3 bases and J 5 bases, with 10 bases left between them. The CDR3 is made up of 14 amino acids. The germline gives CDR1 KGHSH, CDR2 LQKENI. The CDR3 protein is CASSPAGSTGELFF. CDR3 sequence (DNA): TGTGCCAGCTCACCGGCAGGGTCGACCGGGGAGCTGTTTTTT.

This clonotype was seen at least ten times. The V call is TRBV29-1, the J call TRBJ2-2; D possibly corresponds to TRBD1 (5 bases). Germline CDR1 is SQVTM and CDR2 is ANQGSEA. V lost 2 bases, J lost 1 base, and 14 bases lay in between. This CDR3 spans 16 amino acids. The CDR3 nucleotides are TGCAGCGTTGAAAAAGGGGATTTTAAGAACACCGGGGAGCTGTTTTTT. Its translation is CSVEKGDFKNTGELFF.

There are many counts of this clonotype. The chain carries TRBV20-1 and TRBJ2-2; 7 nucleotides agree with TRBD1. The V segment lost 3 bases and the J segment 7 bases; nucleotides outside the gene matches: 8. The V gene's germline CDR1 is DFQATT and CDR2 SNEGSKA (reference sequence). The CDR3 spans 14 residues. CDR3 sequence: CSASHRGSSGELFF. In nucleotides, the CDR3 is TGCAGTGCTAGCCACAGGGGATCGAGCGGGGAGCTGTTTTTT.

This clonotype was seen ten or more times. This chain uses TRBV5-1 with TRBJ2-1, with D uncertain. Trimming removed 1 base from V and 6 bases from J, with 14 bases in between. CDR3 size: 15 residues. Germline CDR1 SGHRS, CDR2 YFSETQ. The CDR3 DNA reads TGCGCCAGCAGCTTGCGACTCGGCTATCTCAATGAGCAGTTCTTC. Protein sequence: CASSLRLGYLNEQFF. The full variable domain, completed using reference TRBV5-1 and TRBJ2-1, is KAGVTQTPRYLIKTRGQQVTLSCSPISGHRSVSWYQQTPGQGLQFLFEYFSETQRNKGNFPGRFSGRQFSNSRSEMNVSTLELGDSALYLCASSLRLGYLNEQFFGPGTRLTVL.